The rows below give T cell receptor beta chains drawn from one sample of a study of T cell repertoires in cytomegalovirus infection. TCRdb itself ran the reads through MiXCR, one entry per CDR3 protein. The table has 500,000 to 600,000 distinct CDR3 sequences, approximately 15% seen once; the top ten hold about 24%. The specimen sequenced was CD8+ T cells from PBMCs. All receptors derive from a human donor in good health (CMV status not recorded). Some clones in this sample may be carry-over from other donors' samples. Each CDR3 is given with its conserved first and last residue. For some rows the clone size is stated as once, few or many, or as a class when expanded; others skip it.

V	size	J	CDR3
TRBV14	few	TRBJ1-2	CASSQDYYGYTF
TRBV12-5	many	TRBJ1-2	CASASARGNYGYTF
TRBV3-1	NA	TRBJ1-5	CASSQEGIQPQHF
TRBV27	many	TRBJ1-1	CASSLRGGGTEAFF
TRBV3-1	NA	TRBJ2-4	CASSQEGGGADKNIQYF
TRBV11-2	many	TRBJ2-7	CASSWDLAYEQYF
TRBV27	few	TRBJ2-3	CASSSGDTDTQYF
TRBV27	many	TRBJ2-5	CASRGPAGGSFGTQYF
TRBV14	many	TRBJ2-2	CASRGFTGELFF
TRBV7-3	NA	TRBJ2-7	CASSYRDRPYEQYF
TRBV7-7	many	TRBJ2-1	CASSLVRTSSYNEQFF
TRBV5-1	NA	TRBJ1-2	CATRDRGQGTRHGYTF
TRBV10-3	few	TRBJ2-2	CAISESGQPGELFF
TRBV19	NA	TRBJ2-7	CASIGTAYEQYF
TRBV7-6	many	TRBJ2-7	CASSLEALADYEQYF
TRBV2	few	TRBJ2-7	CASTEEGLSYEQYF
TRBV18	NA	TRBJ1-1	CASSPIGRTRKMNTEAFF
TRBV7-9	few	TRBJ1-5	CASSYDLNQPQHF
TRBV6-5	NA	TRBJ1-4	CASSLRTGKGNEKLFF
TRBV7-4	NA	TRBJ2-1	CASRGLPGLAGNEQFF
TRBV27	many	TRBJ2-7	CASSLTSINEQYF
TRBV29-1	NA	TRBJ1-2	CSAMTGVNYGYTF
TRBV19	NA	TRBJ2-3	CASRRGREGGDTQYF
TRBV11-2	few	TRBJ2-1	CASTSPSAGRRNEQFF
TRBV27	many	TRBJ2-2	CASSPRTFQELFF
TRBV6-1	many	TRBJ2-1	CASHARGNEQFF
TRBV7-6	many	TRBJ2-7	CASSLGQEDLSYEQYF
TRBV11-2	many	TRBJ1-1	CASSWDRGTLNTEAFF
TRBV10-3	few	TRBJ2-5	CAISDDLSRGEETQYF